This TCR beta chain was recovered during a study of blood T cell repertoires in COVID-19. Study-wide background: COVID-19 samples collected from the United States, Italy and Spain covered acute and convalescent phases. PBMCs, B-cell-depleted T cells, or T cells provided the cDNA or gDNA that made up the material.

Germline CDR1 reads MNHNS; CDR2 reads SASEGT. V lost 2 bases, J lost 2 bases, and 11 bases lay in between. This CDR3 spans 15 amino acids. As processed by the authors: From reference gene primer amplification, estimates of nucleated cell counts were derived. The protocol was immunoSEQ multiplex PCR, while the TCRdb copy is restricted to in-frame clones and leaves out a portion. The V and J calls and clone size come from that table; D and trimming were worked out from the DNA. The profile covers tens of thousands of clones, with around 83% appearing a single time and roughly 5.2% taken by the ten largest. This clone appeared a single time. This same CDR3 is encoded by further DNA sequences in the sample.

Material: peripheral blood. This chain connects TRBV6-1 to TRBJ2-3; a weak D match, TRBD1 (6 bases). The origin of this receptor is a human donor in a cohort sampled during active COVID-19. CDR3 sequence (DNA): TGTGCCAGCAGTGAACAGGACAGATCCACAGATACGCAGTATTTT. Translated, it gives CASSEQDRSTDTQYF.